The clone carrying this T cell receptor (beta chain) has a single count. Its cognate antigen is unknown. V dropped 0 bases and J dropped 0 bases, with 10 bases sitting between them. Germline V lookup: CDR1 SGHKS, CDR2 YYEKEE (reference sequence). The CDR3 spans 15 residues. These data originate in a study of shared clonotypes between healthy human individuals. The investigators split CD4+ cells into a CD45RA+ naive subset and a CD45RA-negative memory subset. Overall study results and limits: At large depth, rarefaction still showed sorted-subset sequencing to be incomplete.

TCRdb keeps only in-frame clones here, not all; method: immunoSEQ multiplex PCR. The profile shows millions of clones, roughly 94% of them singletons. Specimen: naive CD4+ T cells sorted from blood. The subset is: CD45RA+ positively selected. The chain carries TRBV5-5 and TRBJ2-7; TRBD1 is a possible D gene (6 bases). The source of this sequence is a man between 18 and 35 years old in good health. The CDR3 loop is CASSLAPGVSYEQYF. CDR3 in DNA: TGTGCCAGCAGCTTGGCCCCAGGGGTCTCCTACGAGCAGTACTTC.